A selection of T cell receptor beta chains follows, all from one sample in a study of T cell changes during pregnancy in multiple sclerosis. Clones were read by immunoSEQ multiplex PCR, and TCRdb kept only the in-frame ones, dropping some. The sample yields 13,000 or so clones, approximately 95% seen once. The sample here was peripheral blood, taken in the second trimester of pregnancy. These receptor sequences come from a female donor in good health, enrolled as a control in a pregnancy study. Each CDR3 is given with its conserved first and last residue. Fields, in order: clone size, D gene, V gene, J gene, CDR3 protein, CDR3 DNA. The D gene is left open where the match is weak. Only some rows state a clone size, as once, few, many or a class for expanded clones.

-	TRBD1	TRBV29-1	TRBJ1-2	CSVIRGAGGSDYGYTF	TGCAGCGTCATAAGGGGAGCAGGGGGCAGTGACTATGGCTACACCTTC
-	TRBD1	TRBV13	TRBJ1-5	CASSSRQGRGNQPQHF	TGTGCCAGCAGCTCCAGACAGGGCCGAGGCAATCAGCCCCAGCATTTT
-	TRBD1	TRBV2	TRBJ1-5	CASRGTENQPQHF	TGTGCCAGCAGAGGGACAGAGAATCAGCCCCAGCATTTT
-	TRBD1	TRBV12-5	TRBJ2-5	CASAMGQGKETQYF	TGTGCTAGTGCTATGGGACAGGGCAAAGAGACCCAGTACTTC
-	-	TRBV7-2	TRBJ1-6	CASRADSPLHF	TGTGCCAGCAGGGCGGATTCACCCCTCCACTTT
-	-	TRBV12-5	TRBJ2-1	CASGLVGAVNEQFF	TGTGCTAGTGGTTTGGTGGGAGCGGTCAATGAGCAGTTCTTC
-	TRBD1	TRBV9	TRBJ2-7	CASSGRDSSYEQYF	TGTGCCAGCAGCGGACGGGACAGCTCCTACGAGCAGTACTTC
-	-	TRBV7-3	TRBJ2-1	CASSLTAGWAYNEQFF	TGTGCCAGCAGCTTAACAGCAGGGTGGGCCTACAATGAGCAGTTCTTC
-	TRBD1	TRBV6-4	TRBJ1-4	CASSGDRGLFDEKLFF	TGTGCCAGCAGTGGGGACAGGGGGCTCTTTGATGAAAAACTGTTTTTT
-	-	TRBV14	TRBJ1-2	CASSQAGISYGYTF	TGTGCCAGCAGCCAGGCCGGGATCTCCTATGGCTACACCTTC
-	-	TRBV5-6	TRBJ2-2	CASSLVGGATTGELFF	TGTGCCAGCAGCTTGGTAGGGGGGGCAACCACCGGGGAGCTGTTTTTT
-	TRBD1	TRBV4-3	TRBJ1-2	CASSPGQWSTYGYTF	TGCGCCAGCAGCCCGGGACAGTGGAGTACCTATGGCTACACCTTC
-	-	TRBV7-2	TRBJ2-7	CASSLQGPPMNEQYF	TGTGCCAGCAGCTTACAGGGTCCTCCGATGAACGAGCAGTACTTC
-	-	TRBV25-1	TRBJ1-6	CASSEATVESSPLHF	TGTGCCAGCAGTGAAGCTACAGTAGAAAGTTCACCCCTCCACTTT
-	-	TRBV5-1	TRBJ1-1	CASSSGGNEAFF	TGCGCCAGCAGCTCGGGGGGAAATGAAGCTTTCTTT
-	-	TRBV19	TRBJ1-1	CASSGILGEEDTEAFF	TGTGCCAGTAGTGGTATCTTGGGGGAGGAGGACACTGAAGCTTTCTTT
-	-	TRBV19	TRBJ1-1	CASSPRGQTEAFF	TGTGCCAGTAGCCCCAGGGGCCAGACTGAAGCTTTCTTT
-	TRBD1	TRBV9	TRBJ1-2	CASSGDSTNYGYTF	TGTGCCAGCAGCGGGGACAGTACTAACTATGGCTACACCTTC
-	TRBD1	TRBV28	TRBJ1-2	CASSPTGEDGYTF	TGTGCCAGCAGTCCGACAGGGGAGGATGGCTACACCTTC
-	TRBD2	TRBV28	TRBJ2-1	CASGKSGRAPEQFF	TGTGCCAGTGGGAAAAGCGGGAGGGCCCCTGAGCAGTTCTTC
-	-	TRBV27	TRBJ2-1	CASSPLDHYNEQFF	TGTGCCAGCAGTCCTCTAGATCACTACAATGAGCAGTTCTTC
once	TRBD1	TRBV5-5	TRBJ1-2	CASSPLLSGQGNYGYTF	TGTGCCAGCAGCCCGTTACTCTCGGGACAGGGGAACTATGGCTACACCTTC
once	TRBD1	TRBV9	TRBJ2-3	CASSEGQGGTQYF	TGTGCCAGCAGCGAAGGACAGGGTGGGACGCAGTATTTT
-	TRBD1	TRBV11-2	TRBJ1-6	CASSPFADRVNSPLHF	TGTGCCAGCAGCCCCTTTGCGGACAGGGTAAATTCACCCCTCCACTTT
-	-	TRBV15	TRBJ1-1	CATSPVEGEAFF	TGTGCCACCAGCCCGGTCGAGGGTGAAGCTTTCTTT
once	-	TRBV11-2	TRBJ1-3	CASSLRGALSGNTIYF	TGTGCCAGCAGCCTCCGGGGGGCTCTCTCTGGAAACACCATATATTTT
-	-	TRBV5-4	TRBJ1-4	CASSLEAAEEKLFF	TGTGCCAGCAGCTTGGAGGCGGCAGAGGAAAAACTGTTTTTT
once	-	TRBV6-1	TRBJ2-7	CASKEGYEQYF	TGTGCCAGCAAGGAGGGCTACGAGCAGTACTTC
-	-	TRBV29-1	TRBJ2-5	CSVGIGVQETQYF	TGCAGCGTTGGGATAGGAGTCCAAGAGACCCAGTACTTC
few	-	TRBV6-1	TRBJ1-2	CASSALLSLISDYGYTF	TGTGCCAGCAGTGCCCTACTAAGTCTCATCTCCGACTATGGCTACACCTTC
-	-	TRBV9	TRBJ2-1	CASNVSTRSSYNEQFF	TGTGCCAGCAACGTATCTACGCGGAGCTCCTACAATGAGCAGTTCTTC
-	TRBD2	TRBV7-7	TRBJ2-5	CASSPMTGGETQYF	TGTGCTAGCAGCCCTATGACCGGGGGGGAGACCCAGTACTTC
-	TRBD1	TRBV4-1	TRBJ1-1	CASSQGQGFTEAFF	TGCGCCAGCAGCCAAGGACAGGGGTTCACTGAAGCTTTCTTT
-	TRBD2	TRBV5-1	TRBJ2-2	CASSLLAGGPNTGELFF	TGCGCCAGCAGCCTTTTAGCGGGAGGGCCGAACACCGGGGAGCTGTTTTTT
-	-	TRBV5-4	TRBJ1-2	CASSLEVTGYGYTF	TGTGCCAGCAGCTTGGAAGTGACGGGCTATGGCTACACCTTC
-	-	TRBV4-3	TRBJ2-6	CASSQEAWGANVLTF	TGCGCCAGCAGCCAAGAGGCATGGGGGGCCAACGTCCTGACTTTC
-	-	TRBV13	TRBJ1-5	CASRKGGAGGNQPQHF	TGTGCCAGCAGAAAGGGGGGGGCGGGCGGCAATCAGCCCCAGCATTTT
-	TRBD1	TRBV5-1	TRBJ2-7	CASSFTGTGPYEQYF	TGCGCCAGCAGCTTCACCGGGACAGGGCCATACGAGCAGTACTTC
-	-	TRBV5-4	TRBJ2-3	CASSSSGRGLRQYF	TGTGCCAGCAGCTCATCCGGGAGGGGGCTGAGGCAGTATTTT
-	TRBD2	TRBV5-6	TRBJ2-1	CASSPQWREAYNEQFF	TGTGCCAGCAGCCCGCAATGGCGGGAGGCTTACAATGAGCAGTTCTTC
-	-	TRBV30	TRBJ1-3	CAWTDHRARNTIYF	TGTGCCTGGACAGACCACAGGGCACGAAACACCATATATTTT
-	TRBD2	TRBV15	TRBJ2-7	CATSRMTGGSYEQYF	TGTGCCACCAGCCGGATGACGGGGGGTTCCTACGAGCAGTACTTC
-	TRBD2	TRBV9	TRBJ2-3	CASSRTSGTDTQYF	TGTGCCAGCAGCCGGACTAGCGGCACAGATACGCAGTATTTT
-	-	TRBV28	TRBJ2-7	CASSVLQGNYEQYF	TGTGCCAGCAGTGTGCTTCAGGGGAACTACGAGCAGTACTTC
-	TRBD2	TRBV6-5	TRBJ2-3	CASTGLAGGQDTQYF	TGTGCCAGCACCGGACTAGCGGGAGGGCAAGATACGCAGTATTTT